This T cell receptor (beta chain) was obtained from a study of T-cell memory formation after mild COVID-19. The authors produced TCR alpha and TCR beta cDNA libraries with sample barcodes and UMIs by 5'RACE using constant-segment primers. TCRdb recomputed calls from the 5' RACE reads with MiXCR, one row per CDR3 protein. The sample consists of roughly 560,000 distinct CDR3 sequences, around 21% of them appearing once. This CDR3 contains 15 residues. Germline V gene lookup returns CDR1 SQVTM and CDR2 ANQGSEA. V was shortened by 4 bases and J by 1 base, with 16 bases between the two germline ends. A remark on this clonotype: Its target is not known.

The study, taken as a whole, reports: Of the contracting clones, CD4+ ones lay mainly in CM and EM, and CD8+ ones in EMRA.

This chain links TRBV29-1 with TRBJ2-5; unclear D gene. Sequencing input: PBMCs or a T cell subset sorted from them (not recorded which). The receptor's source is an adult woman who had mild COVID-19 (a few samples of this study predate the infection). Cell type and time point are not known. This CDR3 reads CSVGRHTPGQETQYF. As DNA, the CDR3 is TGCAGCGTTGGCAGGCATACGCCCGGCCAAGAGACCCAGTACTTC.